Described below is a single TCR beta chain sequence and its context. Clones were read by immunoSEQ multiplex PCR, and TCRdb kept only the in-frame ones, dropping some. This table has about 350,000 clones, around 89% appearing once. CDR1 and CDR2 (germline): LGHNA, YSLEER. The CDR3 totals 14 residues. The V and J ends lost 0 bases and 10 bases respectively, with 16 bases between them. The data are from a study of Ad26.COV2.S vaccination and SARS-CoV-2 variants. The treatment here: over 15 received Ad26.COV2.S at low or high dose, single or two shots; about five received placebo; per-sample allocation not given. Following the first vaccine or placebo injection, samples were taken on day 63.

This sequence joins TRBV4-3 and TRBJ2-7, with no clear D. This sequence originates from a person aged 18-65 years who received the Ad26.COV2.S COVID-19 vaccine or a placebo. Here the sequenced sample was peripheral blood, taken in a trial of Ad26.COV2.S vaccine versus placebo. The CDR3 sequence is CASSQDTISLVQYF. CDR3 coding DNA: TGCGCCAGCAGCCAAGATACGATCAGCCTCGTCCAGTACTTC.